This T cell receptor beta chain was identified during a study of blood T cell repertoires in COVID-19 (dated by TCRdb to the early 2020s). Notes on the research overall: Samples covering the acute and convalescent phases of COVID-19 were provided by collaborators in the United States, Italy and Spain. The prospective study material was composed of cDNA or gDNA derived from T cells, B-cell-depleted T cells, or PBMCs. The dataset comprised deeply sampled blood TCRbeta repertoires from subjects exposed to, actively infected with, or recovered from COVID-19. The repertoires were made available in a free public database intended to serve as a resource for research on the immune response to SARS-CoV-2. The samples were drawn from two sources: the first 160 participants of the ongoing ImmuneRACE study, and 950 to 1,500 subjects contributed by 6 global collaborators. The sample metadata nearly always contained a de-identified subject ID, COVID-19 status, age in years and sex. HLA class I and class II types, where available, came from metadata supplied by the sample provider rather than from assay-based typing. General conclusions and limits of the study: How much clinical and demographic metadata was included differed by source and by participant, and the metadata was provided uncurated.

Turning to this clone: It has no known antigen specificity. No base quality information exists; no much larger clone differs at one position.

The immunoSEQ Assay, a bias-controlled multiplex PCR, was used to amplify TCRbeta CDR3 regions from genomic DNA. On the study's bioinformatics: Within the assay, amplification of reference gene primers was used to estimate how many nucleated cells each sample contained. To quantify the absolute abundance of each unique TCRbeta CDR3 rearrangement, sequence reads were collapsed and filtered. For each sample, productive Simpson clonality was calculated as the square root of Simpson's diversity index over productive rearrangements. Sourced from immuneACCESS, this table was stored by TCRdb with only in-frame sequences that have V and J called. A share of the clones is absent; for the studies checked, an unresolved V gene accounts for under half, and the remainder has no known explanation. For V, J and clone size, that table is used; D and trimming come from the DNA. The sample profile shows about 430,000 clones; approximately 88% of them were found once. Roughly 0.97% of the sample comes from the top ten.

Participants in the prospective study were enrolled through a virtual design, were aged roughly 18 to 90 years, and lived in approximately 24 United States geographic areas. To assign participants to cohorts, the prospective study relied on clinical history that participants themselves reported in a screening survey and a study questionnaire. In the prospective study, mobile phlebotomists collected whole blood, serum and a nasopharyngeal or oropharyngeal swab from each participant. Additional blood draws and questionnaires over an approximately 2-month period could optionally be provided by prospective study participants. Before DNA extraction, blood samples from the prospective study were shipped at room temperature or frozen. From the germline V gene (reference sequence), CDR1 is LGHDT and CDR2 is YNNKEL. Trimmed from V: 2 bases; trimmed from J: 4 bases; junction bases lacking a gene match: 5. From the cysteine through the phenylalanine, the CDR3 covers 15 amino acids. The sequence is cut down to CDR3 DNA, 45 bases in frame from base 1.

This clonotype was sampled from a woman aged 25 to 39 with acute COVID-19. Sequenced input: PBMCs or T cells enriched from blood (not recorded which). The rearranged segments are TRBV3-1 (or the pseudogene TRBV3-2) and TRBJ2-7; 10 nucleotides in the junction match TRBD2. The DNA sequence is TGTGCCAGCAGCCAAAGCCCTAGCGGGGGATACGAGCAGTACTTC. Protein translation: CASSQSPSGGYEQYF.